A selection of T cell receptor beta chains follows, all from one sample in a study of blood T cell repertoires in COVID-19. Sequencing used immunoSEQ multiplex PCR; TCRdb keeps in-frame clones, though not all of them. Of approximately 250,000 clones in the sample, approximately 91% were seen once. The sequencing sample was made of PBMCs or T cells enriched from blood (not recorded which). The receptors originated from a woman in her thirties who had recovered from COVID-19. Each CDR3 is given without its conserved first and last residue. Each record gives: V gene, CDR3 protein.

V: TRBV27
CDR3: ASSLWGQAEKLF

V: TRBV25-1
CDR3: ASSAPGTQYNEQF

V: TRBV19
CDR3: ASSFAYSGQGIHNIQY

V: TRBV18
CDR3: ASSPPGQSPYGYT

V: TRBV5-4
CDR3: ASSSQRQSSYNEQF

V: TRBV28
CDR3: ASSRVGPGDNEKLF

V: TRBV28
CDR3: ASSKPCTDGVCQPQH

V: TRBV2
CDR3: ASNGRWDNEQF

V: TRBV5-1
CDR3: ASSSTGDSNQPQH

V: TRBV14
CDR3: ASSVGQPNYGYT

V: TRBV5-6
CDR3: ASSLFGTSGGPGYYEQY

V: TRBV5-4
CDR3: ASSLILGATDTQY

V: TRBV28
CDR3: ASSPLGAFTNEKLF

V: TRBV5-4
CDR3: ASSAGGTDTQY

V: TRBV24-1
CDR3: ATGHERANIQY

V: TRBV28
CDR3: ASSLHRGPGSSYEQY

V: TRBV14
CDR3: ASSQDVVRTTDTQY

V: TRBV28
CDR3: ASSLLGDNQPQH

V: TRBV28
CDR3: ASSFLQAGGSGYT

V: TRBV7-3
CDR3: ASSWQGQNSPLH

V: TRBV6-1
CDR3: ASSEWAFQY

V: TRBV7-3
CDR3: ASSLMGLAGEEQF

V: TRBV7-9
CDR3: ASSLARGPSYNSPLH

V: TRBV7-9
CDR3: ASTKSTSRVYEQY

V: TRBV5-1
CDR3: ASSLVSRSSGANVLT

V: TRBV15
CDR3: ATSRVSSGNTIY